One sample yielded the 3 T cell receptor beta chains listed below, sequenced in a study of PD-1 blockade in classical Hodgkin lymphoma. Every patient relapsed after autologous stem cell transplantation, and brentuximab vedotin exposure varied. Measured with immunoSEQ multiplex PCR; TCRdb has only the in-frame clones, and not every one. The data show 30,000 to 45,000 clones, about 90% seen once. This sample comprised peripheral blood mononuclear cells (PBMCs), obtained at baseline. These receptors originate from a human donor with classical Hodgkin lymphoma.

The gene calls are TRBV7-9 and TRBJ2-5; TRBD2 matches 10 bases. CDR1 SEHNR and CDR2 FQNEAQ come from the germline V gene (reference sequence). V lost 7 bases, J lost 5 bases, and 10 bases stayed unmatched. The CDR3 spans 15 residues. CDR3 protein: CASTSSGGAGETQYF. The CDR3 DNA reads as TGTGCCAGCACCTCCAGCGGGGGGGCTGGGGAGACCCAGTACTTC.

This chain connects TRBV5-1 to TRBJ2-5, with D maybe TRBD2 (5 bases). Germline CDR1 reads SGHRS; CDR2 reads YFSETQ. CDR3 size: 14 residues. Trimming cost V 6 bases and J 5 bases, with 17 bases left between them. The CDR3 reads CASTLPDSSETQYF. For the CDR3, the DNA is TGCGCCAGCACTCTACCGGACTCTTCGGAGACCCAGTACTTC.

The rearrangement joins TRBV6-5 to TRBJ2-1; 7 bases match TRBD2. The germline gives CDR1 MNHEY, CDR2 SVGAGI. The CDR3 is made up of 12 amino acids. V was clipped by 10 bases and J by 9 bases; unmatched bases: 9. This CDR3 is CATSRLAGEQFF. The CDR3 DNA follows: TGTGCCACCTCGCGACTAGCTGGTGAGCAGTTCTTC.